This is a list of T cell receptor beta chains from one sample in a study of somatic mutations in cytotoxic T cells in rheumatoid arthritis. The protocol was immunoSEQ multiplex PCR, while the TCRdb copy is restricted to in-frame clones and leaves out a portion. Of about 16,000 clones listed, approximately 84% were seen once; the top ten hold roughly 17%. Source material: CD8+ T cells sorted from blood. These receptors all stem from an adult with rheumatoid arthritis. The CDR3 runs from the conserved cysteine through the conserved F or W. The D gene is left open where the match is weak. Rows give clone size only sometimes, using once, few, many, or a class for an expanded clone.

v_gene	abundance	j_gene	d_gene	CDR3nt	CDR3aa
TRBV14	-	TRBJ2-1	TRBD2	TGTGCCAGCAGCCAAGAGAGTAGCGGGGTATCTGAGCAGTTCTTC	CASSQESSGVSEQFF
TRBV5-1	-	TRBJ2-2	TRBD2	TGCGCCAGCAGCTTTAGCGGGGGGGCGAACACCGGGGAGCTGTTTTTT	CASSFSGGANTGELFF
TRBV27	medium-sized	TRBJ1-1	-	TGTGCCAGCAGCCCCGCGGGAGACCAAACTTTCTTT	CASSPAGDQTFF
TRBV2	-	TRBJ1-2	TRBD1	TGTGCCAGCAGTGAGCCGGGACAGGGGTACTATGGCTACACCTTC	CASSEPGQGYYGYTF
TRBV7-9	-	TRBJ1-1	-	TGTGCCAGCAGCCCGGCCGTGCCCCCTGAAGCTTTCTTT	CASSPAVPPEAFF
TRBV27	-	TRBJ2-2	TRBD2	TGTGCCAGCAGTCCTTCCCTAGCGGGGACGTATCTTGACACCGGGGAGCTGTTTTTT	CASSPSLAGTYLDTGELFF
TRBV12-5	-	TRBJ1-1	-	TGTGCTAGTGGTTTGGCAGGCACTGAAGCTTTCTTT	CASGLAGTEAFF
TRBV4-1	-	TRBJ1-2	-	TGCGCCAGTGAAGGGGGACGGCGCTACACCTTC	CASEGGRRYTF
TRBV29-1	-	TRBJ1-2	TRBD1	TGCAGCGTGCGACAGGGGGAAGGCTACACCTTC	CSVRQGEGYTF
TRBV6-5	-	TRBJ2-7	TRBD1	TGTGCCAGCAGTCCCGGGACAGGGTTCGAGCAGTACTTC	CASSPGTGFEQYF
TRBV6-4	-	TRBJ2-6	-	TGTGCCAGCGCTACAGGGTCTGGGGCCAACGTCCTGACTTTC	CASATGSGANVLTF
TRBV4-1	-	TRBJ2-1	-	TGCGCCAGCAGCCAAGAAACAGTATACAATGAGCAGTTCTTC	CASSQETVYNEQFF
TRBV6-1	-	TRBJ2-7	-	TGTGCCAGCAGTGAAGCGTTCCAATACGAGCAGTACTTC	CASSEAFQYEQYF
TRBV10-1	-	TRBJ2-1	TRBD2	TGCGCCAGCAGCTCGCCCCGACTAGCGGGGGGGAAAGACAATGAGCAGTTCTTC	CASSSPRLAGGKDNEQFF
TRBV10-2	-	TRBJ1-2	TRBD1	TGCGCCACCTCAGGGTTCCCCACAGGGGGGCTCCCCTATGGCTACACCTTC	CATSGFPTGGLPYGYTF
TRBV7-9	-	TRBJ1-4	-	TGTGCCAGCAGCTCGCGGAGGACAGTAACTAATGAAAAACTGTTTTTT	CASSSRRTVTNEKLFF
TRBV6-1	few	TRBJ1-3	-	TGTGCCAGCAGTGAAGCTGGGGGCACCACTGGAAACACCATATATTTT	CASSEAGGTTGNTIYF
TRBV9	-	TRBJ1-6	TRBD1	TGTGCCAGCAGCGTATCAGGGACAGGGTGGGGTTCACCCCTCCACTTT	CASSVSGTGWGSPLHF
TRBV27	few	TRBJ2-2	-	TGTGCCAGCAAATCGTGGGCGAACACCGGGGAGCTGTTTTTT	CASKSWANTGELFF
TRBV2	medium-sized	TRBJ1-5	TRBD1	TGTGCCAGCTCTTCCGGGACAGATAGCAATCAGCCCCAGCATTTT	CASSSGTDSNQPQHF